Below are 5 T cell receptor beta chains sequenced from a single sample in a study of response to subunit inactivated influenza vaccine. One entry per CDR3 protein results from TCRdb running MiXCR on the RT-PCR reads. The repertoire has about 540,000 distinct CDR3 sequences, about 15% of them found once; the top ten carry 8.5% to 14%. Material: PBMCs from blood, obtained about 13 days after vaccination. The origin of the receptors is a man in his fifties who received an inactivated influenza vaccine.

This clonotype was counted a single time. V gene TRBV5-1 combines with J gene TRBJ2-5; the D call may be TRBD1 or TRBD2 (7 bases each). Germline CDR1 and CDR2: SGHRS and YFSETQ. There are 16 residues in the CDR3. Trimming pared 5 bases from V and 0 bases from J, leaving 17 bases between. The CDR3 coding sequence is TGCGCCAGCAGTGGACTGGGAGGGGGCCACCAAGAGACCCAGTACTTC. It translates to CASSGLGGGHQETQYF.

This CDR3 is CASSVRTSGRYF. In nucleotides, the CDR3 is TGTGCCAGCAGTGTCCGGACTAGCGGGAGGTACTTC. The V gene is TRBV6-2 or TRBV6-3, the J gene TRBJ2-7, with 13 bases identical to TRBD2. Germline trimming cut 5 bases from V and 12 bases from J; bases unmatched to any gene: 4. The germline V gene has CDR1 MNHEY and CDR2 SVGEGT. The CDR3 totals 12 residues.

J is TRBJ1-1 and V is TRBV11-2; D unresolved. Germline V gives CDR1 SGHAT, CDR2 FQNNGV. V was shortened by 1 base and J by 5 bases, with 5 bases between the two germline ends. The CDR3 extends over 12 amino acids. For the CDR3, the DNA is TGTGCCAGCAGCTTAGGCCTAACTGAAGCTTTCTTT. Translated: CASSLGLTEAFF.

The sample holds a few counts of this clonotype. Written as DNA, the CDR3 is TGTGCCACCAGCAGGGGGGATGACTACGAGCAGTACTTC. This sequence encodes CATSRGDDYEQYF. This sequence joins TRBV15 and TRBJ2-7; D may match TRBD1 or TRBD2 (5 bases each). Trimming pared 3 bases from V and 3 bases from J, leaving 9 bases between. The CDR3 is 13 amino acids. Germline CDR1 and CDR2: LNHNV and YYDKDF (reference sequence). Looking up the rest from reference TRBV15 and TRBJ2-7 gives the full variable domain: DAMVIQNPRYQVTQFGKPVTLSCSQTLNHNVMYWYQQKSSQAPKLLFHYYDKDFNNEADTPDNFQSRRPNTSFCFLDIRSPGLGDTAMYLCATSRGDDYEQYFGPGTRLTVT.

This clonotype was counted only a few times. This chain uses TRBV19 with TRBJ1-2; D gene ambiguous. CDR3 length equals 15 residues. The germline V gene encodes CDR1 LNHDA and CDR2 SQIVND (reference sequence). Trimming shortened V by 1 base and J by 4 bases, and 13 bases separated the two germline ends. CDR3 region: CASSIVVESRYGYTF. The CDR3 bases are TGTGCCAGTAGTATAGTAGTGGAGTCCCGCTATGGCTACACCTTC.